The 18 T cell receptor beta chains below all came from one sample that was sequenced in a study of blood T cell dynamics during melanoma immunotherapy. Sequenced by immunoSEQ multiplex PCR; TCRdb stores in-frame clones only, minus some. The data contain 6,500 to 10,000 clones, around 85% of them singletons. As for time point: week 3, after first cycle of checkpoint inhibitor. Here the sequenced sample was blood, taken from a patient treated with checkpoint blockade. These receptors originate from a human donor with melanoma.

V gene TRBV10-2 combines with J gene TRBJ1-2; D is uncertain. The CDR3 has 15 residues. V was pared by 5 bases and J by 11 bases, with 24 bases between. Germline V gene lookup returns CDR1 WSHSY and CDR2 SAAADI. Here the CDR3 reads CASSPSQSLSTAYTF. The DNA for the CDR3 is TGCGCCAGCAGTCCCTCACAGTCGCTCTCTACCGCTTACACCTTC.

The chain employs TRBV28 and TRBJ1-5; 9 positions agree with TRBD1. This CDR3 spans 14 amino acids. J was trimmed by 5 bases and V by 2 bases; bases with no gene match: 1. Per the germline V gene, CDR1 is MDHEN and CDR2 is SYDVKM. The CDR3 is CASSLGTGYQPQHF. CDR3 coding DNA: TGTGCCAGCAGTTTAGGGACAGGGTATCAGCCCCAGCATTTT.

The chain carries TRBV16 and TRBJ1-3, with D hard to call. CDR3 length equals 16 residues. Looked up from germline, CDR1 is KGHSY and CDR2 is FQNENV. V lost 0 bases, J lost 0 bases, and 9 bases lay in between. The CDR3 sequence: CASSQSWRLSGNTIYF. For the CDR3, the DNA is TGTGCCAGCAGCCAATCGTGGCGACTCTCTGGAAACACCATATATTTT. Based on the CDR3 plus reference TRBV16 and TRBJ1-3, the full variable domain is GEEVAQTPKHLVRGEGQKAKLYCAPIKGHSYVFWYQQVLKNEFKFLISFQNENVFDETGMPKERFSAKCLPNSPCSLEIQATKLEDSAVYFCASSQSWRLSGNTIYFGEGSWLTVV.

This clone was seen just once. The chain combines TRBV6-5 with TRBJ2-7; the D gene is possibly TRBD2 (6 bases). This CDR3 has 15 residues. CDR1 is MNHEY, CDR2 SVGAGI, per germline. With 0 bases removed from V and 4 bases from J, the gap between germline ends came to 13 bases. DNA of the CDR3: TGTGCCAGCAGTTACTCGACGGGGCGGGAATACGAGCAGTACTTC. It codes for CASSYSTGREYEQYF.

The chain carries TRBV27 and TRBJ1-4, with D possibly matching TRBD1 (6 bases). Trimming took off 10 bases at V and 6 bases at J, with 18 bases between the two ends. CDR1 is MNHEY and CDR2 is SMNVEV in the germline V gene (reference sequence). The CDR3 is 14 residues long. The CDR3 loop is CATRARGAYEKLFF. The CDR3, as DNA: TGTGCCACCAGGGCCCGGGGGGCTTATGAAAAACTGTTTTTT.

V and J are TRBV6-1 and TRBJ1-6, with a possible D match to TRBD1 (6 bases). Germline V gives CDR1 MNHNS, CDR2 SASEGT. The CDR3 consists of 18 residues. Trimming removed 2 bases from V and 7 bases from J, with 21 bases in between. The CDR3 coding sequence is TGTGCCAGCAGTGAACGCGTGAGGCAGGGGATATTAAATTCACCCCTCCACTTT. Its translation: CASSERVRQGILNSPLHF.

CDR3 sequence: CASSPRQGNYGYTF. The CDR3 region has the DNA TGTGCCAGCAGCCCAAGACAGGGAAACTATGGCTACACCTTC. The chain combines TRBV7-2 with TRBJ1-2; 7 nucleotides agree with TRBD1. The V gene's germline CDR1 is SGHTA and CDR2 FQGNSA. This CDR3 contains 14 residues. The V and J ends lost 5 bases and 2 bases, in that order; junction bases with no gene match: 5.

This clone came up once. The CDR3 reads CASSLQGEQPQHF. The CDR3 region has the DNA TGCGCCAGCAGCTTACAGGGAGAGCAGCCCCAGCATTTT. This chain links TRBV5-1 with TRBJ1-5; D may be TRBD1 (6 bases). This CDR3 contains 13 residues. Deletions cut 2 bases from V and 7 bases from J, with 10 bases between. Germline-derived CDR1 and CDR2 are SGHRS and YFSETQ.

The sample holds one count of this clone. This chain joins TRBV29-1 and TRBJ1-6; 7 bases are shared with TRBD1. The CDR3 sequence is 14 residues long. Germline CDR1 is SQVTM and CDR2 is ANQGSEA. Unmatched junction bases numbered 6, after V lost 5 bases and J lost 5 bases. CDR3 DNA: TGCAGCGTTAGACCTACAGGGGATAATTCACCCCTCCACTTT. Residues: CSVRPTGDNSPLHF. Using reference TRBV29-1 and TRBJ1-6 for the parts outside the CDR3, the full variable domain is SAVISQKPSRDICQRGTSLTIQCQVDSQVTMMFWYRQQPGQSLTLIATANQGSEATYESGFVIDKFPISRPNLTFSTLTVSNMSPEDSSIYLCSVRPTGDNSPLHFGNGTRLTVT.

This chain joins TRBV5-8 and TRBJ2-3; no definite D call. The CDR3 is made up of 13 amino acids. V lost 0 bases and J lost 2, with 4 bases in between. Germline V gene data show CDR1 as SGHTS and CDR2 as YDEGEE. The CDR3 here is CASSLVVTDTQYF. CDR3 nucleotide sequence: TGTGCCAGCAGCTTGGTGGTCACAGATACGCAGTATTTT. The whole variable domain, filled in from reference TRBV5-8 and TRBJ2-3, reads EAGVTQSPTHLIKTRGQQATLRCSPISGHTSVYWYQQALGLGLQFLLWYDEGEERNRGNFPPRFSGRQFPNYSSELNVNALELEDSALYLCASSLVVTDTQYFGPGTRLTVL.

The chain employs TRBV5-1 and TRBJ1-1; 8 bases agree with TRBD1. The V gene end was trimmed by 4 bases and the J gene end by 4 bases; junction bases not matched to a gene: 6. The CDR3 runs to 14 residues. CDR1 is SGHRS and CDR2 is YFSETQ in the germline V gene. CDR3 amino acids: CASSGTGGSTEAFF. In DNA, the CDR3 is TGCGCCAGCAGCGGAACAGGGGGAAGCACTGAAGCTTTCTTT.

The chain employs TRBV9 and TRBJ2-1; D is unresolved. This CDR3 contains 18 residues. V shed 0 bases and J shed 0 bases, with 16 bases lying between them. CDR1 and CDR2 (germline): SGDLS, YYNGEE. The CDR3 DNA follows: TGTGCCAGCAGCGTAGAGGTCGGTAGCATGAGCTCCTACAATGAGCAGTTCTTC. Translating gives CASSVEVGSMSSYNEQFF. The full variable domain, in which reference TRBV9 and TRBJ2-1 provide the parts outside the CDR3, is DSGVTQTPKHLITATGQRVTLRCSPRSGDLSVYWYQQSLDQGLQFLIQYYNGEERAKGNILERFSAQQFPDLHSELNLSSLELGDSALYFCASSVEVGSMSSYNEQFFGPGTRLTVL.

This clone was seen more than once but under ten times. The chain links TRBV4-1 to TRBJ2-7, with unresolved D. V dropped 4 bases and J dropped 4 bases, with 11 bases sitting between them. CDR1 and CDR2 (germline): MGHRA, YSYEKL. The CDR3 extends over 13 amino acids. CDR3 in amino acids: CASSPGLGYEQYF. As DNA, the CDR3 is TGCGCCAGCAGCCCAGGTTTGGGGTACGAGCAGTACTTC.

This chain links TRBV6-5 with TRBJ2-7; 8 positions match TRBD1. CDR1 is MNHEY and CDR2 is SVGAGI in the germline V gene. The CDR3 length is 15 residues. V was pared by 6 bases and J by 4 bases, with 11 bases of the junction left unmatched. The CDR3 is CASSYTGGFIYEQYF. The CDR3, as DNA: TGTGCCAGCAGCTATACAGGGGGTTTCATTTACGAGCAGTACTTC.

The chain links TRBV6-1 to TRBJ2-7, with D possibly called TRBD1 or TRBD2 (5 bases each). The CDR3 has 15 residues. Trimming shortened V by 2 bases and J by 3 bases, and 14 bases separated the two germline ends. Looked up from germline, CDR1 is MNHNS and CDR2 is SASEGT. CDR3 nucleotide sequence: TGTGCCAGCAGTGAAAGCAGGTGGGGGTTCTACGAGCAGTACTTC. Protein product: CASSESRWGFYEQYF.

This clone came up once. The chain joins TRBV10-1 to TRBJ2-5, with D perhaps matching TRBD1 or TRBD2 (5 bases each). The DNA end is more similar to TRBJ2-7, so the J call may be wrong. The CDR3 length is 15 residues. CDR1 WNHNN and CDR2 SYGVQD come from the germline V gene (reference sequence). The CDR3 region has the DNA TGCGCCAGCAGTGAGTCTAGGGACCTCGGGGACGAGCAGTACTTC. This encodes CASSESRDLGDEQYF.

Only one count was recorded for this clone. V and J are TRBV11-2 and TRBJ2-7, with D unresolved. Germline-derived CDR1 and CDR2 are SGHAT and FQNNGV. The CDR3 has 15 amino acids. V was trimmed by 4 bases and J by 6 bases, leaving 19 bases between them. The DNA for the CDR3 is TGTGCCAGCAGCTCCCTGCGTGGCTCGAAGACCGAGCAGTACTTC. Its protein product is CASSSLRGSKTEQYF.

A few counts support this clone. The rearrangement joins TRBV27 to TRBJ2-7; 8 positions agree with TRBD2. Germline lookup yields CDR1 MNHEY and CDR2 SMNVEV (reference sequence). This CDR3 comprises 15 residues. J lost 0 bases, V lost 6 bases, and 7 bases had no gene match. This chain's CDR3 is CASSRPSGSSYEQYF. The CDR3 region has the DNA TGTGCCAGCAGCAGACCTAGCGGGTCCTCCTACGAGCAGTACTTC.